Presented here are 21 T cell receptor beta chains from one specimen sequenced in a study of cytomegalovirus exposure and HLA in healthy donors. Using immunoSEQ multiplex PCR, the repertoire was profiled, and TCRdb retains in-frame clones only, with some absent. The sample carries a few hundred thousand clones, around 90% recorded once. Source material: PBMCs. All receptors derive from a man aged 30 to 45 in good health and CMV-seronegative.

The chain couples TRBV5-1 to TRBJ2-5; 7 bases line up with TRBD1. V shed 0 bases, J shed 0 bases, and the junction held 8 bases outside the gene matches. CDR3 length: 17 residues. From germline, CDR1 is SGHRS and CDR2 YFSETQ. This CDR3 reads CASSLGDSLDYQETQYF. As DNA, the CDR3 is TGCGCCAGCAGCTTGGGGGACAGCCTCGACTACCAAGAGACCCAGTACTTC.

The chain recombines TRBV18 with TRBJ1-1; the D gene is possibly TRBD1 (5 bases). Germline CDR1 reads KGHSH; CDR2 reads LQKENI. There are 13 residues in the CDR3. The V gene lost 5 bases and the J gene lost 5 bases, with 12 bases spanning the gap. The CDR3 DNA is TGTGCCAGCTCATCTCGGGGGGATACTGAAGCTTTCTTT. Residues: CASSSRGDTEAFF.

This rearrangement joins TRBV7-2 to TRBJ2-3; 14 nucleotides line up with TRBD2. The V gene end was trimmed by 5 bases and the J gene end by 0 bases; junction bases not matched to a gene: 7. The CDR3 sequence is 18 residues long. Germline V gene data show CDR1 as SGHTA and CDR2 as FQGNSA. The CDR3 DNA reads TGTGCCAGCAGCATGGCCGGACTAGCGGGGGGCAGCACAGATACGCAGTATTTT. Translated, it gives CASSMAGLAGGSTDTQYF. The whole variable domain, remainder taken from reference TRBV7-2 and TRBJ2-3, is GAGVSQSPSNKVTEKGKDVELRCDPISGHTALYWYRQSLGQGLEFLIYFQGNSAPDKSGLPSDRFSAERTGGSVSTLTIQRTQQEDSAVYLCASSMAGLAGGSTDTQYFGPGTRLTVL.

CDR3 loop: CASSLYPNTGELFF. In nucleotides, the CDR3 is TGTGCCAGCAGCCTCTATCCGAACACCGGGGAGCTGTTTTTT. The chain recombines TRBV6-1 with TRBJ2-2; no definite D call. This CDR3 has 14 amino acids. Trimming stripped 6 bases from V and 0 bases from J, with 8 bases between. Germline CDR1 is MNHNS and CDR2 is SASEGT.

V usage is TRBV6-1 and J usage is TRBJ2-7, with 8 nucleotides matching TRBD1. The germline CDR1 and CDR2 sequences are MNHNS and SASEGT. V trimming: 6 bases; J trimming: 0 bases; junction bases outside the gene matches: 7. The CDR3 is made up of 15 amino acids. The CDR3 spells CASRFRTGSSYEQYF. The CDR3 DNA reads TGTGCCAGCAGATTTCGGACAGGGAGCTCCTACGAGCAGTACTTC.

CDR3 residues: CASSTGTGRSYEQYF. In nucleotides, the CDR3 is TGTGCCAGCAGTACCGGGACAGGGAGATCCTACGAGCAGTACTTC. This chain uses TRBV6-5 with TRBJ2-7, with 9 bases aligning to TRBD1. The CDR3 runs 15 residues. Trimming at V came to 5 bases and at J to 1 base, leaving 6 bases not matched to a gene. Looked up from germline, CDR1 is MNHEY and CDR2 is SVGAGI.

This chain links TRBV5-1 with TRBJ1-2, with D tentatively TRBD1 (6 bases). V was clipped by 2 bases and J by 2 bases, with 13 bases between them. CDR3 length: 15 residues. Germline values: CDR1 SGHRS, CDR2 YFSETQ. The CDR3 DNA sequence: TGCGCCAGCAGCTTACAGGGCTGGGGGAACTATGGCTACACCTTC. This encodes CASSLQGWGNYGYTF. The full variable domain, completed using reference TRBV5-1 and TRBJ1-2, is KAGVTQTPRYLIKTRGQQVTLSCSPISGHRSVSWYQQTPGQGLQFLFEYFSETQRNKGNFPGRFSGRQFSNSRSEMNVSTLELGDSALYLCASSLQGWGNYGYTFGSGTRLTVV.

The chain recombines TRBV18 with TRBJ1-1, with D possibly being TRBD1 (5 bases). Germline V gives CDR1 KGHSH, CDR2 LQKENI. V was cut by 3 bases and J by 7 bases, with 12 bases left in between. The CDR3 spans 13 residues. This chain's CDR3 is CASSPTAGDEAFF. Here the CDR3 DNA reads TGTGCCAGCTCACCCACAGCGGGGGATGAAGCTTTCTTT.

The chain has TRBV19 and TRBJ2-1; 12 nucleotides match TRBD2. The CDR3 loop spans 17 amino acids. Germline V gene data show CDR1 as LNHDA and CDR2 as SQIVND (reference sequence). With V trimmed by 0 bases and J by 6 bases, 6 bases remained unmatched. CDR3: CASSIETLAGGTNEQFF. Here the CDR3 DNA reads TGTGCCAGTAGTATAGAAACTCTAGCGGGGGGGACCAATGAGCAGTTCTTC.

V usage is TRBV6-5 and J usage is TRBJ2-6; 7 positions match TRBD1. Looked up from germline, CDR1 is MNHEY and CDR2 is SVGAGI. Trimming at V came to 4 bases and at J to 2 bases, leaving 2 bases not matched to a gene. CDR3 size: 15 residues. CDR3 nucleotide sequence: TGTGCCAGCAGTTCGACAGGGACTGGGGCCAACGTCCTGACTTTC. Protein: CASSSTGTGANVLTF.

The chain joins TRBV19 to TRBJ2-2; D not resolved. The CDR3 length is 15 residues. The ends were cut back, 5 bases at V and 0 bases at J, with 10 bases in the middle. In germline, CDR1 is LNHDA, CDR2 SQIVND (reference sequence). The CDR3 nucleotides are TGTGCCAGTAGTCCCGGCGGTTCGAACACCGGGGAGCTGTTTTTT. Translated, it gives CASSPGGSNTGELFF.

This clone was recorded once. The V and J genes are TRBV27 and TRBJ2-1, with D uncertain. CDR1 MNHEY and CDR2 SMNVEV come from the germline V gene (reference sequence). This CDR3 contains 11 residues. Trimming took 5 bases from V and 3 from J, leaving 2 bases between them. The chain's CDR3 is CASSRYNEQFF. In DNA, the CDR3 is TGTGCCAGCAGTCGCTACAATGAGCAGTTCTTC.

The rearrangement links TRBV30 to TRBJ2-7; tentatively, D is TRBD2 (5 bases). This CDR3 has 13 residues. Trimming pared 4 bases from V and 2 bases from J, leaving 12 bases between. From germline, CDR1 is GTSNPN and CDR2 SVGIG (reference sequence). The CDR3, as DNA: TGTGCCTGGAACCGGGAATCTGCCTACGAGCAGTACTTC. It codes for CAWNRESAYEQYF.

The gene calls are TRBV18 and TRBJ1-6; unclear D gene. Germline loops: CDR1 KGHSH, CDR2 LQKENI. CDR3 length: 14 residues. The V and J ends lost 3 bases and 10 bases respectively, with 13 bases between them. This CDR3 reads CASSPGDTFSPLHF. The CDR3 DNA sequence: TGTGCCAGCTCACCGGGAGACACCTTCTCACCCCTCCACTTT.

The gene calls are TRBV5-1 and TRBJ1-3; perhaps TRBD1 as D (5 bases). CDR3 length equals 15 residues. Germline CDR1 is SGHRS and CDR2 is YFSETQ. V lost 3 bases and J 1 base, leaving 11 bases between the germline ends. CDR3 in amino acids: CASSSIGGSGNTIYF. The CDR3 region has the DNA TGCGCCAGCAGCTCGATTGGGGGGTCTGGAAACACCATATATTTT. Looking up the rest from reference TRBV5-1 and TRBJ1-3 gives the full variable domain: KAGVTQTPRYLIKTRGQQVTLSCSPISGHRSVSWYQQTPGQGLQFLFEYFSETQRNKGNFPGRFSGRQFSNSRSEMNVSTLELGDSALYLCASSSIGGSGNTIYFGEGSWLTVV.

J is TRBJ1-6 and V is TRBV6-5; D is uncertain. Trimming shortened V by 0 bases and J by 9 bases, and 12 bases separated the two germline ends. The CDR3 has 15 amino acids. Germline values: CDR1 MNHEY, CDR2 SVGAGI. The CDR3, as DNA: TGTGCCAGCAGTTACTCGACTAACAGTGGTTCACCCCTCCACTTT. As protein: CASSYSTNSGSPLHF.

This CDR3 is CASGFWTDGYNEQFF. Written as DNA, the CDR3 is TGTGCTAGTGGTTTCTGGACAGACGGCTACAATGAGCAGTTCTTC. This chain uses TRBV12-5 with TRBJ2-1; possible D gene TRBD1, 6 bases. Per the germline V gene, CDR1 is LGHNT and CDR2 is FRNRAP. This CDR3 spans 15 amino acids. V was clipped by 3 bases and J by 3 bases, with 12 bases between them.

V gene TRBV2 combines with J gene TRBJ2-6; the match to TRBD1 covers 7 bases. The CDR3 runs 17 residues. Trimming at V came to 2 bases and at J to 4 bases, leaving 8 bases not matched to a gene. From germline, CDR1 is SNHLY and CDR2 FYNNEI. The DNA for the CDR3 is TGTGCCAGCAGTGAACCCAACAGGGGATCAGGGGCCAACGTCCTGACTTTC. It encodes CASSEPNRGSGANVLTF.

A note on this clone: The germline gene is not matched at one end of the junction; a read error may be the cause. The CDR3 bases are TGCGCCAGCAGCCAAGGACAGGGGGCTTCGAACGCTGAAGCTTTCTTT. Translating it yields CASSQGQGASNAEAFF. The chain recombines TRBV4-1 with TRBJ1-1, with 10 bases aligning to TRBD1. Germline CDR1 and CDR2: MGHRA and YSYEKL. The CDR3 consists of 16 residues.

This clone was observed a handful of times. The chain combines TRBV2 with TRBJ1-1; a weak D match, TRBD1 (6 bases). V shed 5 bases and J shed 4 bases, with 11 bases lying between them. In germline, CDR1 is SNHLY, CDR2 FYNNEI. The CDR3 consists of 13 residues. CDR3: CASSRSGATEAFF. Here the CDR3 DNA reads TGTGCCAGCAGTCGCTCAGGGGCCACTGAAGCTTTCTTT.

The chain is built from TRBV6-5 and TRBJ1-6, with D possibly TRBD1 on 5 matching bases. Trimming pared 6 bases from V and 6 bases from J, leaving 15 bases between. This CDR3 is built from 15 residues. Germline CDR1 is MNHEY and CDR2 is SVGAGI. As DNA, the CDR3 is TGTGCCAGCAGGGCCAGGGCAGTCGGTAATTCACCCCTCCACTTT. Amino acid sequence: CASRARAVGNSPLHF.